The T cell receptor beta chain described here comes from a study of T cell changes during pregnancy in multiple sclerosis. Profiled with immunoSEQ multiplex PCR; TCRdb holds only in-frame clones, not every one. This sample carries over 45,000 clones, nearly 95% of them seen once, and the ten largest clones take roughly 2.2%. Trimming removed 3 bases at V and 2 bases at J, with 22 bases between. The CDR3 has 18 amino acids. CDR1 is SGHDN, CDR2 FVKESK, per germline. The TCR comes from a female donor with multiple sclerosis, enrolled in a pregnancy study. The sample in question was peripheral blood, obtained in the third trimester of pregnancy. The rearrangement uses TRBV14 and TRBJ2-5; TRBD2 might be the D (6 bases). This CDR3 reads CASSHRRARHRRQETQYF. For the CDR3, the DNA is TGTGCCAGCAGCCACCGGAGGGCGCGGCACAGGCGTCAAGAGACCCAGTACTTC.